This entry lists 13 T cell receptor beta chains sequenced from one sample in a study of patients and donors after allogeneic stem cell transplantation. Via MiXCR, TCRdb re-called the RT-PCR reads, giving one row per CDR3 protein. The profile shows some 230,000 distinct CDR3 sequences, roughly an eighth of them singletons. The sample comprised blood, either unsorted or a sorted T cell fraction (not recorded which). These receptors were taken from a human donor who was either an allogeneic HSCT recipient or a stem cell or donor lymphocyte infusion donor (not recorded which). It is not recorded whose cells these are; they may come from a transplant donor.

This clonotype was counted at least ten times. The CDR3 loop reads CSASTGALAFF. The CDR3 DNA follows: TGCAGTGCTAGTACCGGGGCTCTAGCTTTCTTT. The gene calls are TRBV20-1 and TRBJ1-1, with D possibly TRBD1 on 5 matching bases. The V end was cut by 3 bases, the J end by 10 bases, with 12 bases between. This CDR3 is 11 amino acids long. Looked up from germline, CDR1 is DFQATT and CDR2 is SNEGSKA (reference sequence).

The gene calls are TRBV7-2 and TRBJ2-7; 7 bases align to TRBD1. The germline V gene encodes CDR1 SGHTA and CDR2 FQGNSA. CDR3 size: 14 residues. V shed 5 bases, J shed 0 bases, and the junction held 4 bases outside the gene matches. The DNA for the CDR3 is TGTGCCAGCAGCATCCGGGACAGCTCCTACGAGCAGTACTTC. Translating gives CASSIRDSSYEQYF.

Ten or more counts support this clonotype. The rearrangement joins TRBV12-3 or TRBV12-4 to TRBJ1-4, with 10 nucleotides matching TRBD1. V lost 2 bases and J lost 7; bases outside the gene matches: 7. The CDR3 has 16 amino acids. CDR3 nucleotide sequence: TGTGCCAGCAGTTTATATCTCCGGACAGGGGGTGAAAAACTGTTTTTT. It codes for CASSLYLRTGGEKLFF.

Only a few counts were recorded for this clonotype. The chain carries TRBV10-3 and TRBJ2-7; 10 bases align to TRBD1. The CDR3 runs to 13 residues. V trimming: 6 bases; J trimming: 5 bases; junction bases outside the gene matches: 4. Germline CDR1 ENHRY, CDR2 SYGVKD. The CDR3 here is CAIRPDRGNEQYF. DNA for the CDR3: TGTGCCATCAGACCGGACAGGGGGAACGAGCAGTACTTC.

The chain links TRBV20-1 to TRBJ2-1, with 11 bases identical to TRBD2. Looked up from germline, CDR1 is DFQATT and CDR2 is SNEGSKA (reference sequence). The CDR3 loop spans 15 amino acids. The junction had 9 bases not matched to a gene; V was cut back by 1 base and J by 10 bases. CDR3 protein: CSARGGASGGLEQFF. In nucleotides, the CDR3 is TGCAGTGCTAGAGGAGGGGCTAGCGGGGGGCTCGAGCAGTTCTTC.

There are a few counts of this clonotype. V is TRBV20-1 and J is TRBJ2-7, with D maybe TRBD2 (6 bases). V was clipped by 3 bases and J by 6 bases, with 15 bases between them. This CDR3 has 13 residues. Germline values: CDR1 DFQATT, CDR2 SNEGSKA (reference sequence). CDR3 DNA: TGCAGTGCTAGGGCGGGGCATCTCGGCGAGCAGTACTTC. Protein: CSARAGHLGEQYF.

CDR3 bases: TGTGCCAGCGGTGCTAGCGGGGGGGCCTACAATGAGCAGTTCTTC. The encoded protein is CASGASGGAYNEQFF. The chain recombines TRBV7-2 with TRBJ2-1; TRBD2 matches 12 bases. The trim removed 8 bases at V and 2 bases at J, leaving 4 bases unmatched. Germline V CDR1 and CDR2: SGHTA, FQGNSA. The CDR3 spans 15 residues.

This clonotype came up a few times. V gene TRBV11-2 combines with J gene TRBJ1-2; TRBD1 might be the D (5 bases). Germline V gives CDR1 SGHAT, CDR2 FQNNGV. The CDR3 length is 12 residues. Deletions cut 5 bases from V and 5 bases from J, with 9 bases between. CDR3 DNA: TGTGCCAGCAGCGGGGAGGGGTATGGCTACACCTTC. As protein: CASSGEGYGYTF.

This clonotype was seen at least ten times. The J gene is TRBJ1-2, the V gene TRBV29-1; the D is unclear. Germline values: CDR1 SQVTM, CDR2 ANQGSEA. The CDR3 runs 12 residues. V dropped 5 bases and J dropped 2 bases, with 9 bases sitting between them. The CDR3 DNA is TGCAGCGTTAACACCTTCAACTATGGCTACACCTTC. It translates to CSVNTFNYGYTF.

The gene calls are TRBV7-2 and TRBJ2-5, with 7 nucleotides matching TRBD2. CDR1 SGHTA and CDR2 FQGNSA come from the germline V gene. The CDR3 runs 15 residues. After removal of 1 base from V and 7 bases from J, the junction contained 9 bases not matched to a gene. The CDR3 is CASSLGGTNRGTQYF. In DNA form, the CDR3 reads TGTGCCAGCAGCTTAGGAGGGACTAATCGAGGGACCCAGTACTTC.

This clonotype has at least ten counts. The chain has TRBV7-2 and TRBJ2-1, with TRBD2 as a possible D gene (5 bases). The CDR3 has 15 residues. Germline V gene lookup returns CDR1 SGHTA and CDR2 FQGNSA. The V end lost 5 bases, the J end lost 0 bases, and 11 bases lay between the germline ends. The CDR3: CASSPGLLSYNEQFF. DNA for the CDR3: TGTGCCAGCAGCCCAGGACTGCTCTCCTACAATGAGCAGTTCTTC.

This clonotype came up many times. The chain carries TRBV2 and TRBJ2-1; TRBD2 matches 7 bases. Trimming at V came to 4 bases and at J to 9 bases, leaving 12 bases not matched to a gene. Germline lookup yields CDR1 SNHLY and CDR2 FYNNEI. CDR3 length: 15 residues. The CDR3 protein is CASSVLSSGVGEQFF. In DNA form, the CDR3 reads TGTGCCAGCAGTGTGTTGTCTAGCGGAGTGGGTGAGCAGTTCTTC.

The sample holds many counts of this clonotype. The genes are TRBV20-1 and TRBJ2-1; tentative D call: TRBD1 (5 bases). The CDR3 length is 12 residues. CDR1 and CDR2 from the germline V gene are DFQATT and SNEGSKA (reference sequence). Trimming removed 4 bases from V and 1 base from J, with 5 bases in between. CDR3 sequence: CSAKGSYNEQFF. The CDR3 DNA sequence: TGCAGTGCTAAGGGGTCCTACAATGAGCAGTTCTTC.